The TCR beta chain described here comes from a study of identical twins. Study-wide results and limits: Some out-of-frame alpha sequences were shared by twins, and these showed excess low generation probability.

About this clonotype: Its cognate antigen is unknown.

CDR3 length: 17 amino acids. Germline trimming cut 0 bases from V and 8 bases from J; bases unmatched to any gene: 13. The germline CDR1 and CDR2 sequences are SGDLS and YYNGEE. Unique molecular identifiers were present on cDNA, and template switching added a universal primer site. Each CDR3 protein gets one entry after TCRdb re-called the 5' RACE reads with MiXCR. The table shows roughly 250,000 distinct CDR3 sequences, with approximately 7% occurring only once. These sequences were also reported in another study, on yellow fever vaccine responses in identical twins.

Sequences were obtained from memory (CD45RO+) T cells sorted from blood. This receptor was obtained from a woman aged 18-29 years in good health. This rearrangement joins TRBV9 to TRBJ2-2; TRBD2 agrees at 7 bases. This CDR3 is CASSVGIYAGDQGELFF. CDR3 in DNA: TGTGCCAGCAGCGTAGGGATTTATGCGGGGGACCAGGGGGAGCTGTTTTTT. Supplemented by reference TRBV9 and TRBJ2-2, the full variable domain reads DSGVTQTPKHLITATGQRVTLRCSPRSGDLSVYWYQQSLDQGLQFLIQYYNGEERAKGNILERFSAQQFPDLHSELNLSSLELGDSALYFCASSVGIYAGDQGELFFGEGSRLTVL.